This entry features one T cell receptor (beta chain) sequence. What it binds is not known. Time point noted: cycle 4 day 1 (C4D1), after 6 weeks of nivolumab. Brentuximab vedotin exposure varied among the patients, all of whom had relapsed after autologous stem cell transplantation. PBMCs were thawed, and CD8+ T cells were then isolated from them by magnetic negative selection. V was cut by 1 base and J by 6 bases, with 22 bases left in between. The germline V gene encodes CDR1 SNHLY and CDR2 FYNNEI. The CDR3 length is 18 residues. This sample is part of a study of PD-1 blockade in classical Hodgkin lymphoma. In the study overall: Patients were treated with nivolumab at 3 mg/kg, and this was given intravenously every 2 weeks. The study, taken as a whole, reports: Relative to healthy donors, newly diagnosed patients reportedly had lower baseline TCR diversity, which was reported as lower still in relapsed/refractory patients. Complete responders entered with baseline diversity on par with newly diagnosed patients, the results showed.

The protocol was immunoSEQ multiplex PCR, while the TCRdb copy is restricted to in-frame clones and leaves out a portion. The table shows fewer than 4,500 clones, with about 72% occurring only once. The chain is built from TRBV2 and TRBJ2-1, with a possible D match to TRBD1 (5 bases). Sequenced material: CD8+ T cells from blood, taken before the fourth cycle of nivolumab. The source of this sequence is a human donor with classical Hodgkin lymphoma. The CDR3 region is CASSEDEPTVTVLNEQFF. CDR3 DNA sequence: TGTGCCAGCAGTGAAGACGAGCCGACAGTAACCGTTCTCAATGAGCAGTTCTTC.